The clone carrying this T cell receptor (beta chain) was counted at least ten times. Antigen unknown. TCRdb re-analysed the 5' RACE reads in MiXCR, keeping a single row per CDR3 protein. The table records about 240,000 distinct CDR3 sequences, 8.2% of them present only once. This specimen belongs to a study of CD8 T cells in ankylosing spondylitis. Study findings and constraints: Within matched ankylosing spondylitis synovial fluid, disease-linked clones were reportedly significantly enriched. Within ankylosing spondylitis blood, a TCR beta motif made up of roughly eight highly homologous variants appeared to be characteristic. Prior work had noted some motif variants in reactive arthritis blood and synovial fluid.

Sequenced input: blood, either unsorted or a sorted T cell fraction (not recorded which). The sequence was obtained from a female donor with ankylosing spondylitis or in good health (not recorded which).

CDR3 coding DNA: TGTGCCAGCAGTTTAGCGGGGTTCGAGCAGTACTTC. Translation: CASSLAGFEQYF. The rearrangement links TRBV12-3 or TRBV12-4 to TRBJ2-7; D remains ambiguous. V was clipped by 0 bases and J by 6 bases, with 6 bases between them. CDR3 length: 12 amino acids.